A single sample is the source of the 32 T cell receptor beta chains below, sequenced in a study of beta chain features in type 1 diabetes. Findings and caveats of the study: Patients with Type 1 diabetes showed moderately but significantly shorter TCRB CDR3s in all four CD4+ subsets.

Their antigens remain unidentified. Expressed TCRB transcripts were sequenced because the isolated RNA had all been reverse transcribed beforehand. The method was immunoSEQ multiplex PCR; TCRdb's version includes in-frame clones alone and lacks a portion of them. The table includes 600,000 to 700,000 clones, over 10% detected once. The sequenced sample was naive CD4+ T cells from blood. The receptor set was obtained from a young man with type 1 diabetes.

The rearrangement links TRBV7-2 to TRBJ2-1; no definite D call. Germline V CDR1 and CDR2: SGHTA, FQGNSA. CDR3 length: 15 amino acids. Trimming stripped 1 base from V and 4 bases from J, with 11 bases between. The CDR3 DNA follows: TGTGCCAGCAGCTTAGATCGCACACCGTACAATGAGCAGTTCTTC. Protein: CASSLDRTPYNEQFF.

This clone was observed a few times. The chain couples TRBV21-1 to TRBJ2-3. TRBV21-1 is recorded as a pseudogene. The CDR3 has 13 amino acids. Here the CDR3 reads CASSKGKGDTQYF. The CDR3 DNA follows: TGTGCCAGCAGCAAAGGGAAGGGTGATACGCAGTATTTT.

There are a few counts of this clone. This rearrangement joins TRBV5-1 to TRBJ1-1, with a possible D match to TRBD1 (6 bases). From germline, CDR1 is SGHRS and CDR2 YFSETQ. The CDR3 loop spans 12 amino acids. Between the trimmed V and J ends, which lost 4 bases and 7 bases, there was a span of 11 bases. The CDR3 DNA reads TGCGCCAGCAGCCCGGACAGAGTTGAAGCTTTCTTT. Its translation is CASSPDRVEAFF.

This rearrangement joins TRBV28 to TRBJ2-7; D is undetermined. V was shortened by 5 bases and J by 5 bases, with 4 bases between the two germline ends. Germline CDR1 reads MDHEN; CDR2 reads SYDVKM. This CDR3 comprises 10 residues. The CDR3: CASSRHEQYF. The CDR3 DNA follows: TGTGCCAGCAGTCGTCACGAGCAGTACTTC.

The chain joins TRBV18 to TRBJ1-1, with 9 bases that match TRBD1. The germline V gene encodes CDR1 KGHSH and CDR2 LQKENI. Unmatched junction bases numbered 3, after V lost 0 bases and J lost 10 bases. The CDR3 is 13 amino acids. CDR3 sequence: CASSPPDRGVAFF. Written as DNA, the CDR3 is TGTGCCAGCTCACCACCGGACAGGGGAGTAGCTTTCTTT.

This clone occurred a few times. V and J are TRBV5-5 and TRBJ2-5; 10 bases match TRBD2. Germline-derived CDR1 and CDR2 are SGHKS and YYEKEE (reference sequence). CDR3 length: 18 residues. V dropped 3 bases and J dropped 5; count of bases not matched to a gene: 16. This CDR3 reads CASSYVKVAGGLVETQYF. The CDR3 region has the DNA TGTGCCAGCAGCTACGTGAAAGTAGCGGGGGGCCTAGTGGAGACCCAGTACTTC. The variable domain in full, completed from reference TRBV5-5 and TRBJ2-5, reads DAGVTQSPTHLIKTRGQQVTLRCSPISGHKSVSWYQQVLGQGPQFIFQYYEKEERGRGNFPDRFSARQFPNYSSELNVNALLLGDSALYLCASSYVKVAGGLVETQYFGPGTRLLVL.

The chain employs TRBV2 and TRBJ1-4; D may be TRBD1 (5 bases). Trimming stripped 2 bases from V and 10 bases from J, with 14 bases between. Germline loops: CDR1 SNHLY, CDR2 FYNNEI. This CDR3 contains 14 residues. The CDR3 nucleotides are TGTGCCAGCAGTGAATTGGAGGGGCGCGGAAAACTGTTTTTT. It codes for CASSELEGRGKLFF.

This clone was seen a handful of times. The chain links TRBV20-1 to TRBJ2-7, with a possible D match to TRBD2 (6 bases). Germline CDR1 DFQATT, CDR2 SNEGSKA (reference sequence). V lost 6 bases and J lost 4, with 10 bases in between. There are 11 residues in the CDR3. The CDR3 is CSAHAGYEQYF. CDR3 coding DNA: TGCAGTGCCCATGCGGGGTACGAGCAGTACTTC.

This clone was found a few times. This sequence joins TRBV27 and TRBJ2-3; tentative D call: TRBD2 (6 bases). Trimming pared 3 bases from V and 3 bases from J, leaving 7 bases between. Germline values: CDR1 MNHEY, CDR2 SMNVEV (reference sequence). The CDR3 extends over 13 amino acids. The CDR3 protein is CASSLEGTDTQYF. CDR3 coding DNA: TGTGCCAGCAGTTTGGAGGGTACAGATACGCAGTATTTT.

The J gene is TRBJ2-2, the V gene TRBV10-3; D possibly matches TRBD1 or TRBD2 (5 bases each). This CDR3 comprises 16 residues. Germline-derived CDR1 and CDR2 are ENHRY and SYGVKD. V lost 9 bases and J lost 2, with 19 bases in between. The DNA for the CDR3 is TGTGCCATGTCGGCCCCAGGGACGGGAAACACCGGGGAGCTGTTTTTT. Encoded protein: CAMSAPGTGNTGELFF.

This clone has more than one count but fewer than ten. The chain recombines TRBV9 with TRBJ2-1; D uncertain. This CDR3 contains 14 residues. Trimming left V 0 bases short and J 0 bases short, with 4 bases between. Per germline, CDR1 SGDLS and CDR2 YYNGEE. CDR3 nucleotides: TGTGCCAGCAGCGTAGGGAGCTCCTACAATGAGCAGTTCTTC. This sequence encodes CASSVGSSYNEQFF.

This clone was detected only a few times. This CDR3 is CASRSTGRETQYF. DNA of the CDR3: TGTGCCAGCAGGTCGACAGGGCGGGAAACCCAGTACTTC. The gene calls are TRBV28 and TRBJ2-5; maybe TRBD1 (7 bases). Germline V gene lookup returns CDR1 MDHEN and CDR2 SYDVKM. Deletions cut 6 bases from V and 8 bases from J, with 16 bases between. The CDR3 is 13 amino acids.

The CDR3 loop is CASSHLGTGNSPLHF. Here the CDR3 DNA reads TGCGCCAGCAGCCACCTTGGGACAGGCAATTCACCCCTCCACTTT. The rearrangement uses TRBV4-3 and TRBJ1-6, with 8 positions matching TRBD1. Germline values: CDR1 LGHNA, CDR2 YSLEER. Trimming took 3 bases from V and 7 from J; bases not matched to a gene: 5. The CDR3 loop spans 15 amino acids.

This chain links TRBV19 with TRBJ1-5, with a tentative D call TRBD1 (5 bases). V was pared by 10 bases and J by 0 bases, with 16 bases between. Germline CDR1 and CDR2: LNHDA and SQIVND (reference sequence). This CDR3 has 15 residues. The CDR3 DNA follows: TGTGCCACCGAGACCGGGGCCGATAGCAATCAGCCCCAGCATTTT. This sequence encodes CATETGADSNQPQHF.

This chain joins TRBV28 and TRBJ2-3; TRBD1 matches at 9 bases. V shed 6 bases and J 3 bases; nucleotides not matched to a gene: 7. This CDR3 region has 15 residues. Per germline, CDR1 MDHEN and CDR2 SYDVKM. CDR3 amino acids: CASSLGQGKTDTQYF. CDR3 nucleotide sequence: TGTGCCAGCAGCCTGGGACAGGGTAAGACAGATACGCAGTATTTT.

This clone came up a few times. The chain combines TRBV30 with TRBJ1-6; TRBD1 is a possible D gene (5 bases). Trimming removed 0 bases at V and 10 bases at J, with 16 bases between. CDR3 length: 15 residues. Looked up from germline, CDR1 is GTSNPN and CDR2 is SVGIG (reference sequence). Written as DNA, the CDR3 is TGTGCCTGGAGTGTAGCAGCCAGGGAGGGATCACCCCTCCACTTT. It yields the protein CAWSVAAREGSPLHF.

This clone was recorded a few times. The CDR3 nucleotides are TGTGCCAGCAGTTTAGATACCCACGGGACAGGAGAGCAGTACTTC. It specifies CASSLDTHGTGEQYF. The chain combines TRBV28 with TRBJ2-7, with TRBD1 identical over 8 bases. CDR1 and CDR2 from the germline V gene are MDHEN and SYDVKM. V was pared by 2 bases and J by 7 bases, with 10 bases of the junction left unmatched. This CDR3 is built from 15 residues.

The chain carries TRBV6-5 and TRBJ2-7; either TRBD1 or TRBD2 may fit D (5 bases each). The germline V gene has CDR1 MNHEY and CDR2 SVGAGI. The CDR3 totals 15 residues. The V end lost 6 bases, the J end lost 0 bases, and 15 bases lay between the germline ends. CDR3 amino acids: CASRGGTFGSYEQYF. The CDR3 DNA follows: TGTGCCAGCAGAGGTGGGACGTTCGGCTCCTACGAGCAGTACTTC.

This clone appeared a few times. The gene calls are TRBV5-1 and TRBJ2-3; D is unclear. The ends were cut back, 4 bases at V and 1 base at J, with 16 bases in the middle. The germline V gene has CDR1 SGHRS and CDR2 YFSETQ. CDR3 size: 16 residues. CDR3 sequence (DNA): TGCGCCAGCAGCCAGGACCGCTGGCCGGGCACAGATACGCAGTATTTT. Protein product: CASSQDRWPGTDTQYF.

This clone was seen a handful of times. The CDR3 bases are TGTGCCAGCAGCTCGGACAGGAGCACAGATACGCAGTATTTT. Amino acid sequence: CASSSDRSTDTQYF. The chain has TRBV7-3 and TRBJ2-3; 7 bases are a match to TRBD1. Losses at the gene ends were 4 bases for V and 0 bases for J; bases not matched to a gene: 1. This CDR3 spans 14 amino acids. Germline-derived CDR1 and CDR2 are SGHTA and FQGTGA.

The chain links TRBV29-1 to TRBJ2-1, with 9 nucleotides matching TRBD1. The CDR3 consists of 13 residues. CDR1 SQVTM and CDR2 ANQGSEA come from the germline V gene. After removal of 7 bases from V and 6 bases from J, the junction contained 7 bases not matched to a gene. The DNA of the CDR3 is TGCAGCGGGGGGACAGGGAGAGGCAATGAGCAGTTCTTC. It codes for CSGGTGRGNEQFF.

V and J are TRBV6-5 and TRBJ1-1, with 9 bases matching TRBD1. This CDR3 is built from 15 residues. The germline V gene encodes CDR1 MNHEY and CDR2 SVGAGI. J was trimmed by 6 bases and V by 6 bases; bases with no gene match: 11. The CDR3 sequence is CASRERQGGWAEAFF. The CDR3 nucleotides are TGTGCCAGCAGAGAACGACAGGGGGGTTGGGCTGAAGCTTTCTTT.

The genes are TRBV6-5 and TRBJ1-6; TRBD1 agrees at 7 bases. With 6 bases clipped from V and 9 bases from J, the junction kept 11 bases outside the gene matches. In germline, CDR1 is MNHEY, CDR2 SVGAGI. CDR3 length equals 15 residues. CDR3 nucleotide sequence: TGTGCCAGCAGGGGCCCGACAGGGCTCGGTTCACCCCTCCACTTT. Protein: CASRGPTGLGSPLHF.

This rearrangement joins TRBV29-1 to TRBJ2-5, with 10 bases fitting TRBD1. CDR1 and CDR2 from the germline V gene are SQVTM and ANQGSEA. This CDR3 is 11 amino acids long. The ends lost 8 bases at V and 5 bases at J; junction bases unmatched: 2. The CDR3 here is CSLDRGETQYF. DNA for the CDR3: TGCAGCCTGGACAGGGGGGAGACCCAGTACTTC.

This clone came up once. The chain couples TRBV18 to TRBJ1-1; D is unresolved. The CDR3 runs to 15 residues. Trimming shortened V by 3 bases and J by 1 base, and 12 bases separated the two germline ends. CDR1 is KGHSH and CDR2 is LQKENI in the germline V gene. The CDR3 loop reads CASSPPGPSNTEAFF. The CDR3 region has the DNA TGTGCCAGCTCACCCCCCGGACCCTCGAACACTGAAGCTTTCTTT.

The V gene is TRBV20-1, the J gene TRBJ2-1; D is perhaps TRBD1 or TRBD2 (5 bases each). Germline CDR1 DFQATT, CDR2 SNEGSKA (reference sequence). The CDR3 is 11 amino acids. CDR3: CSGAWSDEQFF. The CDR3 bases are TGCAGCGGGGCTTGGAGCGATGAGCAGTTCTTC.

The chain employs TRBV5-6 and TRBJ2-7; D remains ambiguous. Germline V gene lookup returns CDR1 SGHDT and CDR2 YYEEEE. CDR3 length: 11 amino acids. V shed 3 bases and J shed 3 bases, with 4 bases lying between them. Written as DNA, the CDR3 is TGTGCCAGCAGCTCTAACTACGAGCAGTACTTC. Its protein product is CASSSNYEQYF.

The chain uses TRBV25-1 and TRBJ2-3, with TRBD2 matching over 9 bases. Germline V gives CDR1 MGHDK, CDR2 SYGVNS. V lost 6 bases to trimming and J lost 5 bases; unmatched junction nucleotides: 6. This CDR3 has 14 residues. CDR3 sequence (DNA): TGTGCCAGCAGAACCCCAGCGGGGGGAGATACGCAGTATTTT. Protein sequence: CASRTPAGGDTQYF.

This clone was detected only a few times. The V call is TRBV27, the J call TRBJ1-6; the match to TRBD1 covers 7 bases. Germline V gene lookup returns CDR1 MNHEY and CDR2 SMNVEV (reference sequence). The junction had 0 bases not matched to a gene; V was cut back by 3 bases and J by 1 base. This CDR3 region has 15 residues. The CDR3 sequence: CASSLGQSYNSPLHF. In DNA form, the CDR3 reads TGTGCCAGCAGTTTGGGACAGTCCTATAATTCACCCCTCCACTTT.

The chain links TRBV7-2 to TRBJ1-4; D unresolved. The CDR3 has 13 amino acids. The ends were cut back, 2 bases at V and 7 bases at J, with 8 bases in the middle. The germline V gene encodes CDR1 SGHTA and CDR2 FQGNSA. The CDR3 loop reads CASSLSEGEKLFF. The CDR3 DNA follows: TGTGCCAGCAGCTTATCGGAAGGTGAAAAACTGTTTTTT.

V usage is TRBV7-2 and J usage is TRBJ2-2, with D possibly being TRBD1 or TRBD2 (5 bases each). The V end lost 1 base, the J end lost 3 bases, and 12 bases lay between the germline ends. This CDR3 contains 16 residues. Germline V lookup: CDR1 SGHTA, CDR2 FQGNSA. The CDR3 reads CASSLGVGADTGELFF. The CDR3 nucleotides read TGTGCCAGCAGCTTAGGAGTCGGGGCGGACACCGGGGAGCTGTTTTTT.

This clone was counted only a few times. The chain uses TRBV11-2 and TRBJ1-3, with unresolved D. Germline loops: CDR1 SGHAT, CDR2 FQNNGV. The CDR3 extends over 11 amino acids. V lost 4 bases, J lost 11 bases, and 9 bases lay in between. The CDR3 is CASSSSSAIYF. The DNA for the CDR3 is TGTGCCAGCAGCTCCTCTAGTGCCATATATTTT.